One sample yielded the 12 T cell receptor beta chains listed below, sequenced in a study of T cell repertoires in cytomegalovirus infection (dated by TCRdb to 2018 to 2020). For sequencing, an Illumina HiSeq 1500 was employed. TCRdb redid the processing of the public reads, applying fastp at Q25 and MiXCR, and retained in-frame beta chains. Here each entry gathers all rows of one CDR3 protein and keeps the most common genes and DNA. The sample profile shows some 940,000 distinct CDR3 sequences; about 33% of them were found once. Clones ranked in the top ten supply 13% of the sample. What the treatment or condition label conveys for this sample: in vitro stimulation with specific CMV peptide epitopes to enrich CMV-specific T cells. Antigens of these TCRs are unknown. This material consisted of cultured CD8+ T cells from PBMCs, taken from culture after CMV antigen stimulation. The receptors shown here come from a human donor in good health (CMV status not recorded). Some clones in this sample may be carry-over from other donors' samples.

CDR3 DNA: TGTGCCAGCAGTTACCGGCTAGCGGGGGGGGACGGCAATGAGCAGTTCTTC. Encoded protein: CASSYRLAGGDGNEQFF. The chain carries TRBV6-6 and TRBJ2-1; TRBD2 matches 12 bases. CDR3 length: 17 residues. V was clipped by 2 bases and J by 6 bases; unmatched bases: 8. Looked up from germline, CDR1 is MNHNY and CDR2 is SVGAGI (reference sequence).

This clonotype showed up just a few times. The chain links TRBV5-4 to TRBJ2-7, with TRBD2 as a possible D gene (7 bases). V was trimmed by 4 bases and J by 7 bases, leaving 21 bases between them. The germline V gene encodes CDR1 SGHNT and CDR2 YYREEE (reference sequence). The CDR3 is 15 residues long. The CDR3 DNA follows: TGTGCCAGCAGCCCCCCTGGGGGGGGGGCGGGTGAGCAGTACTTC. Protein sequence: CASSPPGGGAGEQYF.

The chain recombines TRBV28 with TRBJ2-3; the match to TRBD1 covers 7 bases. The V gene end was trimmed by 5 bases and the J gene end by 1 base; junction bases not matched to a gene: 6. CDR1 is MDHEN, CDR2 SYDVKM, per germline. This CDR3 contains 15 residues. The CDR3 protein is CASSQDRVGTDTQYF. For the CDR3, the DNA is TGTGCCAGCAGTCAAGACAGGGTTGGCACAGATACGCAGTATTTT.

This clonotype was recorded a few times. CDR3 residues: CASSSRDSSYNSPLHF. DNA of the CDR3: TGTGCCAGCAGCTCTCGGGACAGCTCCTATAATTCACCCCTCCACTTT. The rearrangement joins TRBV7-9 to TRBJ1-6; the match to TRBD1 covers 7 bases. The CDR3 covers 16 residues. J lost 0 bases, V lost 4 bases, and 3 bases had no gene match. From germline, CDR1 is SEHNR and CDR2 FQNEAQ (reference sequence).

The CDR3 bases are TGTGCCAGCAGTAATTGGAGAACCGGGGAGCTGTTTTTT. Translation: CASSNWRTGELFF. The chain combines TRBV6-6 with TRBJ2-2; D uncertain. The CDR3 contains 13 residues. The V gene's germline CDR1 is MNHNY and CDR2 SVGAGI (reference sequence). The V end lost 5 bases, the J end lost 5 bases, and 9 bases lay between the germline ends.

This clonotype was observed many times. V and J are TRBV7-9 and TRBJ1-4; tentative D call: TRBD1 (5 bases). V was clipped by 4 bases and J by 4 bases, with 13 bases between them. CDR1 and CDR2 from the germline V gene are SEHNR and FQNEAQ (reference sequence). This CDR3 is 15 amino acids long. This chain's CDR3 is CASSSRDVDNEKLFF. Here the CDR3 DNA reads TGTGCCAGCAGCTCCCGGGACGTAGATAATGAAAAACTGTTTTTT. Complete variable domain (other parts from reference TRBV7-9 and TRBJ1-4): DTGVSQNPRHKITKRGQNVTFRCDPISEHNRLYWYRQTLGQGPEFLTYFQNEAQLEKSRLLSDRFSAERPKGSFSTLEIQRTEQGDSAMYLCASSSRDVDNEKLFFGSGTQLSVL.

This clonotype was counted a single time. A much larger clone sits a single nucleotide away, making a read error possible. V is TRBV4-1 and J is TRBJ1-1; no firm D call. With 1 base removed from V and 3 bases from J, the gap between germline ends came to 9 bases. Germline V gene sequence: CDR1 MGHRA, CDR2 YSYEKL. This CDR3 region has 14 residues. CDR3 amino acids: CASSQVDLDTEAFF. CDR3 DNA sequence: TGCGCCAGCAGCCAAGTGGACTTGGACACTGAAGCTTTCTTT.

The V gene is TRBV5-6, the J gene TRBJ1-1; D may be TRBD1 (6 bases). Germline CDR1 reads SGHDT; CDR2 reads YYEEEE. The germline V and J ends were trimmed by 7 bases and 1 base, with 14 bases remaining between them. The CDR3 runs 14 residues. The chain's CDR3 is CASSWGAPNTEAFF. CDR3 DNA: TGTGCCAGCTCCTGGGGGGCGCCGAACACTGAAGCTTTCTTT.

This clonotype was picked up a small number of times. An end of the junction does not agree with germline; a read error may underlie this. V and J are TRBV12-5 and TRBJ2-1, with 7 bases identical to TRBD2. Germline V gives CDR1 LGHNT, CDR2 FRNRAP. The CDR3 consists of 9 residues. This CDR3 is CTGGDEQFF. In DNA form, the CDR3 reads TGCACTGGGGGGGATGAGCAGTTCTTC.

The CDR3 sequence: CASSQVPTDTQYF. The CDR3 nucleotides read TGCGCCAGCAGCCAAGTACCCACAGATACGCAGTATTTT. This chain joins TRBV4-1 and TRBJ2-3; D is unresolved. The germline V gene has CDR1 MGHRA and CDR2 YSYEKL. CDR3 size: 13 residues. Trimming took off 1 base at V and 2 bases at J, with 4 bases between the two ends.

This clonotype was observed a few times. This chain links TRBV7-8 with TRBJ1-1; 9 nucleotides match TRBD1. CDR1 and CDR2 from the germline V gene are SGHVS and FQNEAQ. The CDR3 spans 15 residues. J lost 4 bases, V lost 5 bases, and 8 bases had no gene match. The CDR3 nucleotides are TGTGCCAGCAGCGAGGGTAGACAGGGGGTCACTGAAGCTTTCTTT. Translation gives CASSEGRQGVTEAFF.

In this sample, this clonotype turned up many times. This rearrangement joins TRBV27 to TRBJ2-2; perhaps D is TRBD1 or TRBD2 (6 bases each). Germline-derived CDR1 and CDR2 are MNHEY and SMNVEV (reference sequence). CDR3 length: 13 residues. The V end lost 6 bases, the J end lost 7 bases, and 12 bases lay between the germline ends. The CDR3 loop is CASSLQGGGELFF. DNA of the CDR3: TGTGCCAGCAGCCTACAGGGAGGCGGGGAGCTGTTTTTT.